The source of this T cell receptor beta chain is a study of shared clonotypes between healthy human individuals. Study as a whole: A donor's plate count was three for CD4 naive and three for CD4 memory; CD8 naive had two and CD8 memory one.

Here immunoSEQ multiplex PCR was the method, and the copy in TCRdb shows in-frame clones only, minus some. The repertoire holds approximately 1.4 million clones, with 95% to 99% as singletons. Study-wide results and limits: Estimated richness was generally greater in naive than memory subsets. Shared across a handful of donors were about 4.8% of the naive CD4 clonotypes. Rarefaction curves obtained for sorted subsets showed sequencing incomplete despite large depth.

Concerning this clone itself: The antigen remains unidentified. An end of the junction does not agree with germline; a read error may underlie this.

This CDR3 is 14 amino acids long. Germline lookup yields CDR1 SSHAT and CDR2 FNYEAQ (reference sequence). The TCR sequence derives from a man aged 30-40 years in good health. Specimen: naive CD4+ T cells sorted from blood. Subset given: CD45RA+ positively selected. V usage is TRBV7-7 and J usage is TRBJ2-1; TRBD1 matches at 7 bases. The CDR3 is CASSLAPGGNEQFF. The CDR3 DNA reads TGTGCTAGCAGCTTAGCTCCAGGGGGAAATGAGCAGTTCTTC.